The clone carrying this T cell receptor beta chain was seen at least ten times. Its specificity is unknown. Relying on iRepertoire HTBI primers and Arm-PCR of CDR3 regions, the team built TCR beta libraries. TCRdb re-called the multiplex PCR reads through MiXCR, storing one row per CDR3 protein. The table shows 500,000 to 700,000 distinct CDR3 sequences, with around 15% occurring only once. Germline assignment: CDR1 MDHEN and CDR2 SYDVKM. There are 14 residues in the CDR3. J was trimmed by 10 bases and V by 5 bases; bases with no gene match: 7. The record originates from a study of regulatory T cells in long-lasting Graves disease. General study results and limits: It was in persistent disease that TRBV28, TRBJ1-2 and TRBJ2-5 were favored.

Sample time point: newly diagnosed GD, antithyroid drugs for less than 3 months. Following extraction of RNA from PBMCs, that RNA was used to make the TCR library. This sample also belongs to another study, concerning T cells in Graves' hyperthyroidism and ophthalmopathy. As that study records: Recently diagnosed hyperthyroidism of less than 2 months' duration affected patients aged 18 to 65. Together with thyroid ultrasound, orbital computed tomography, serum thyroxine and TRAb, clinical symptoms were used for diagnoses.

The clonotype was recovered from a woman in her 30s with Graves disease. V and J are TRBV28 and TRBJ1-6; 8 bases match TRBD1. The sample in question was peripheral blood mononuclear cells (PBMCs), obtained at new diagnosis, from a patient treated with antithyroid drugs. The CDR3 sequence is CASSPADRESPLHF. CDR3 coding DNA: TGTGCCAGCAGTCCTGCGGACAGGGAATCACCCCTCCACTTT.